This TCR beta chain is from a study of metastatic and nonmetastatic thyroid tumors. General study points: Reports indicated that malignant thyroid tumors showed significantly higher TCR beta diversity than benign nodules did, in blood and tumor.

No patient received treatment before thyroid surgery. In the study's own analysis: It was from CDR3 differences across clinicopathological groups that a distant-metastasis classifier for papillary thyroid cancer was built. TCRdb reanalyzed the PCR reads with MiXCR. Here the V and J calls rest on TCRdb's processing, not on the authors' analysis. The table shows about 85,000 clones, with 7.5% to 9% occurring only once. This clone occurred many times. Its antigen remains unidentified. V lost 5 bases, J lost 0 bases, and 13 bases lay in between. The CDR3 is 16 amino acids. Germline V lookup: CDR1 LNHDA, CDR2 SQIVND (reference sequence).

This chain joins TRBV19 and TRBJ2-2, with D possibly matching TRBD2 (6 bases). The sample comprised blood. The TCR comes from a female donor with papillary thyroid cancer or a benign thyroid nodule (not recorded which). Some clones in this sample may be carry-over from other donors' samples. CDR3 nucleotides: TGTGCCAGTAGTCCATGGCGGGATTCGAACACCGGGGAGCTGTTTTTT. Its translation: CASSPWRDSNTGELFF.